The sequence of this T cell receptor (beta chain) was determined in a study of PD-1 blockade in classical Hodgkin lymphoma. On this clone: Its antigen is as yet unknown.

The time point is: cycle 4 day 1 (C4D1), after 6 weeks of nivolumab. Brentuximab vedotin exposure varied, and every patient relapsed after autologous stem cell transplantation. Thawed PBMCs yielded CD4+ T cells through magnetic negative selection. Study outcomes and limitations: The baseline diversity of complete responders showed similarity to that of newly diagnosed patients.

The data were produced by immunoSEQ multiplex PCR, yet TCRdb's version contains in-frame clones alone and is incomplete. Among about 9,700 clones listed, around 74% were seen once. Trimming removed 5 bases at V and 8 bases at J, with 18 bases between. The CDR3 runs 14 residues. Germline-derived CDR1 and CDR2 are KGHSH and LQKENI. The source is a human donor with classical Hodgkin lymphoma. This sample comprised CD4+ T cells from blood, obtained before the fourth cycle of nivolumab. The chain carries TRBV18 and TRBJ1-2; D not certain. In DNA, the CDR3 is TGTGCCAGCTCAAGCTACGGTCGGGAGGGAGGCTACACCTTC. Translating gives CASSSYGREGGYTF.